This T cell receptor (beta chain) comes out of a study of blood T cell repertoires in COVID-19 (dated by TCRdb to 2019 to 2021). About the full investigation: The collaborator samples originated in the United States, Italy and Spain and spanned the acute and convalescent phases of COVID-19. Where HLA class I and class II types were available, the types were taken from metadata supplied by the sample provider, not from assay-based typing. A de-identified subject ID, COVID-19 status, age in years and sex were almost always included in the sample metadata. The prospective study material was composed of cDNA or gDNA derived from T cells, B-cell-depleted T cells, or PBMCs. Deeply sampled blood TCRbeta repertoires from subjects exposed to, actively infected with, or recovered from COVID-19 were included in the dataset. The samples were drawn from two sources: the first 160 participants of the ongoing ImmuneRACE study, and 1,000 to 1,500 subjects contributed by 6 global collaborators. A freely available public database, intended as a resource for researchers studying the immune response to SARS-CoV-2, is where the repertoires were released. Results the study describes overall, beyond this receptor: Clinical and demographic metadata were provided uncurated, with the amount varying by source and participant.

Sequences SGHVS (CDR1) and FNYEAQ (CDR2) are obtained from the germline V gene. The CDR3 measures 16 amino acids from cysteine to phenylalanine. Only the CDR3 DNA is retained, 48 bases long and in frame from the first base. Trimming takes 5 bases from V and 0 bases from J, and the germline ends sit 14 bases apart. TCRbeta CDR3 regions were amplified from genomic DNA by means of the immunoSEQ Assay, a bias-controlled multiplex PCR. Concerning the study's data processing: Within the assay, amplification of reference gene primers was used to estimate how many nucleated cells each sample contained. To quantify the absolute abundance of each unique TCRbeta CDR3 rearrangement, sequence reads were collapsed and filtered. For each sample, productive Simpson clonality was calculated as the square root of Simpson's diversity index across productive rearrangements. Not all clones reach the TCRdb copy of this immuneACCESS table, which keeps in-frame sequences only. Checked studies attribute under half of the gap to unresolved V genes and leave the rest unexplained. The DNA gave D and trimming, while V, J and clone size come from that table. Counted in this sample were 250,000 to 350,000 clones; 85% to 90% of them appeared once. The ten largest account for 6.3% of the sample.

Concerning this clone: It lacks a known antigen. The record has no base qualities; no much larger clone is one base away.

One collaborating source in Seattle enrolled patients during active infection and followed them longitudinally through the course of disease. Collaborating institutions collected whole blood in K2EDTA tubes following their own protocols. For TCRbeta analysis, collaborators shipped samples in one of three forms: frozen whole blood, isolated PBMCs, or DNA extracted from either of those sample types. The sequence was obtained from a woman aged 50 to 60 with COVID-19, enrolled during active disease. The sequence joins TRBV7-6 to TRBJ1-5, and perhaps TRBD1 as D gene, on 6 matching bases. Input material: peripheral blood. The DNA reads as follows: TGTGCCAGCAGCCCAGGGGCGGATATTAGCAATCAGCCCCAGCATTTT. Translated, it gives CASSPGADISNQPQHF.